Shown below are 2 T cell receptor beta chains from a single sample sequenced in a study of T cell repertoires in cytomegalovirus infection. TCRdb reprocessed the reads with MiXCR, giving one entry per CDR3 protein. This sample has roughly 90,000 distinct CDR3 sequences, with approximately 24% found just once. For these receptors, no antigen is known. Here the sequenced sample was CD8+ T cells from cultured PBMCs, taken from culture after CMV antigen stimulation. These receptors were obtained from a human donor in good health (CMV status not recorded). Some clones in this sample may be carry-over from other donors' samples.

This clonotype was observed a handful of times. This CDR3 reads CASSYSGGRSGTDTQYF. For the CDR3, the DNA is TGTGCCAGCAGTTACTCGGGGGGGCGAAGTGGCACAGATACGCAGTATTTT. The J gene is TRBJ2-3, the V gene TRBV6-5, with D maybe TRBD2 (7 bases). Germline CDR1 MNHEY, CDR2 SVGAGI. Trimming cost V 0 bases and J 1 base, with 14 bases left between them. The CDR3 contains 17 residues.

The chain uses TRBV6-6 and TRBJ1-1; D is ambiguous. Germline V gene sequence: CDR1 MNHNY, CDR2 SVGAGI (reference sequence). This CDR3 has 18 residues. Trimming removed 0 bases at V and 3 bases at J, with 20 bases between. Written as DNA, the CDR3 is TGTGCCAGCAGTTACTCCACTGGCCCCCGTGAGGACGACACTGAAGCTTTCTTT. It encodes CASSYSTGPREDDTEAFF.